The clone carrying this T cell receptor beta chain was counted between two and nine times. No antigen is known for it. This specimen belongs to a study of shared clonotypes between healthy human individuals. Study context: Plates per donor: three CD4 naive, three CD4 memory, two CD8 naive, one CD8 memory. General observations from the study: Clonotype sharing levels among donors were expected to vary with sequencing depth.

The repertoire was sequenced with immunoSEQ multiplex PCR; TCRdb's copy has only in-frame clones and lacks some. The sample gives some 89,000 clones, roughly two thirds of which show up once; roughly 40% is in the top ten. The germline V gene encodes CDR1 MNHNS and CDR2 SASEGT. The length of the CDR3 is 16 residues. With 4 bases removed from V and 2 bases from J, the gap between germline ends came to 15 bases. The origin of this receptor is a man aged 30 to 39 in good health. Material: memory CD8+ T cells sorted from blood. Subset meaning: CD45RO+ cells pooled with CCR7-negative TemRA cells. The chain joins TRBV6-1 to TRBJ1-5; TRBD1 is a possible D gene (6 bases). CDR3 amino acids: CASSAMGAGGNQPQHF. In DNA form, the CDR3 reads TGTGCCAGCAGTGCAATGGGAGCAGGGGGCAATCAGCCCCAGCATTTT.